The 29 T cell receptor beta chains below all came from one sample that was sequenced in a study of beta chain features in type 1 diabetes. Investigators reverse transcribed all isolated RNA, so they sequenced expressed TCRB transcripts. The table came from immunoSEQ multiplex PCR; TCRdb's copy has only in-frame clones and leaves some out. The sample lists 150,000 to 190,000 clones, around 8% seen once, with around 0.65% in the top ten. Material: central memory CD4+ T cells from blood. Source of these receptors: a man between 18 and 29 years old in good health.

V gene TRBV29-1 combines with J gene TRBJ2-2; 11 nucleotides agree with TRBD1. The CDR3 consists of 16 residues. V gave up 7 bases and J gave up 4 bases; unmatched junction bases: 11. In germline, CDR1 is SQVTM, CDR2 ANQGSEA. The CDR3 DNA reads as TGCAGCGCCGAAGCCGGGACAGGGGGTGGCACCGGGGAGCTGTTTTTT. Amino acid sequence: CSAEAGTGGGTGELFF.

V gene TRBV5-1 combines with J gene TRBJ2-5; 11 bases match TRBD2. The CDR3 is made up of 16 amino acids. Per the germline V gene, CDR1 is SGHRS and CDR2 is YFSETQ. Trimming at V came to 3 bases and at J to 0 bases, leaving 4 bases not matched to a gene. CDR3 protein: CASSYLTSGNQETQYF. The CDR3, as DNA: TGCGCCAGCAGCTATTTGACTAGCGGGAACCAAGAGACCCAGTACTTC.

This clone was counted between two and nine times. The rearrangement joins TRBV4-3 to TRBJ1-1, with D unresolved. The CDR3 sequence is 14 residues long. CDR1 is LGHNA and CDR2 is YSLEER in the germline V gene. V was clipped by 0 bases and J by 0 bases, with 5 bases between them. CDR3 sequence (DNA): TGCGCCAGCAGCCAAGAGAACATGAACACTGAAGCTTTCTTT. Protein product: CASSQENMNTEAFF.

This clone was picked up a small number of times. This chain joins TRBV28 and TRBJ2-3; 9 bases agree with TRBD2. The V gene's germline CDR1 is MDHEN and CDR2 SYDVKM. The CDR3 consists of 16 residues. The J segment lost 1 base and the V segment lost 4 bases, leaving 6 bases of the junction unmatched. The CDR3 nucleotides are TGTGCCAGCAGTTCTTATAGCGGGGGCGGCACAGATACGCAGTATTTT. This codes for CASSSYSGGGTDTQYF.

The gene calls are TRBV27 and TRBJ2-6, with D maybe TRBD1 (5 bases). Trimming stripped 3 bases from V and 0 bases from J, with 12 bases between. Germline V lookup: CDR1 MNHEY, CDR2 SMNVEV (reference sequence). The CDR3 length is 17 residues. In DNA, the CDR3 is TGTGCCAGCAGTTTGGGGCACTTCAACTCTGGGGCCAACGTCCTGACTTTC. Translating it yields CASSLGHFNSGANVLTF.

V gene TRBV2 combines with J gene TRBJ2-7; a possible D gene is TRBD1 (8 bases). V lost 6 bases and J 4 bases, leaving 19 bases between the germline ends. Germline CDR1 SNHLY, CDR2 FYNNEI. The CDR3 consists of 15 residues. The CDR3 nucleotides read TGTGCCAGCAGAGAGCGGACAGGGAGGGGGTACGAGCAGTACTTC. This translates into CASRERTGRGYEQYF.

This clone has at least ten counts. The V call is TRBV29-1, the J call TRBJ2-7; 8 bases line up with TRBD1. After removal of 6 bases from V and 2 bases from J, the junction contained 9 bases not matched to a gene. CDR3 size: 14 residues. Germline assignment: CDR1 SQVTM and CDR2 ANQGSEA. CDR3 in DNA: TGCAGCGTATCCTCGCAGGGGGCTACCTACGAGCAGTACTTC. It specifies CSVSSQGATYEQYF.

There are a few counts of this clone. This chain links TRBV7-9 with TRBJ2-7; perhaps TRBD1 as D (6 bases). Germline loops: CDR1 SEHNR, CDR2 FQNEAQ (reference sequence). V was pared by 2 bases and J by 4 bases, with 21 bases between. CDR3 length: 17 amino acids. In DNA, the CDR3 is TGTGCCAGCAGCTTACAATCGACCAGAGGGGGAATATACGAGCAGTACTTC. Protein: CASSLQSTRGGIYEQYF. The full variable domain, with the rest looked up from reference TRBV7-9 and TRBJ2-7, is DTGVSQNPRHKITKRGQNVTFRCDPISEHNRLYWYRQTLGQGPEFLTYFQNEAQLEKSRLLSDRFSAERPKGSFSTLEIQRTEQGDSAMYLCASSLQSTRGGIYEQYFGPGTRLTVT.

This chain connects TRBV4-1 to TRBJ2-1, with D possibly matching TRBD2 (5 bases). CDR3 length equals 14 residues. CDR1 and CDR2 from the germline V gene are MGHRA and YSYEKL. The V gene lost 4 bases and the J gene lost 9 bases, with 16 bases spanning the gap. CDR3 DNA: TGCGCCAGCAGCCCTGGACTGCGCGGAGTTGAGCAGTTCTTC. Protein sequence: CASSPGLRGVEQFF.

The chain employs TRBV5-1 and TRBJ1-1; 7 positions match TRBD1. CDR3 length: 14 residues. The germline V gene has CDR1 SGHRS and CDR2 YFSETQ. The V gene end was trimmed by 2 bases and the J gene end by 8 bases; junction bases not matched to a gene: 9. The CDR3 DNA reads as TGCGCCAGCAGCTTCCAAGGGGGCCGTTTAGAAGCTTTCTTT. This codes for CASSFQGGRLEAFF.

This clone was observed a handful of times. J is TRBJ2-7 and V is TRBV19; D might be TRBD1 (6 bases). The V end was cut by 5 bases, the J end by 2 bases, with 16 bases between. The CDR3 loop spans 15 amino acids. Germline CDR1 LNHDA, CDR2 SQIVND (reference sequence). This chain's CDR3 is CASSVLTGQAYEQYF. Here the CDR3 DNA reads TGTGCCAGTAGTGTCCTTACGGGACAAGCCTACGAGCAGTACTTC.

This clone was counted a few times. The rearrangement links TRBV11-2 to TRBJ2-6, with a weak D call TRBD1 (6 bases). With 5 bases removed from V and 1 base from J, the gap between germline ends came to 18 bases. In germline, CDR1 is SGHAT, CDR2 FQNNGV. The CDR3 spans 18 residues. For the CDR3, the DNA is TGTGCCAGCAGCCAAGTCTGGGGGCCCGGATCTGGGGCCAACGTCCTGACTTTC. Protein: CASSQVWGPGSGANVLTF.

This clone has only a few counts. The chain is built from TRBV7-3 and TRBJ2-3; possibly TRBD2 for D (6 bases). Trimming cost V 2 bases and J 2 bases, with 8 bases left between them. The CDR3 runs to 14 residues. Germline CDR1 and CDR2: SGHTA and FQGTGA. In DNA form, the CDR3 reads TGTGCCAGCAGCTTAGCGGGGTACACAGATACGCAGTATTTT. This codes for CASSLAGYTDTQYF.

V is TRBV28 and J is TRBJ2-1, with 13 bases fitting TRBD2. V was clipped by 5 bases and J by 6 bases; unmatched bases: 7. This CDR3 has 16 amino acids. Germline V gives CDR1 MDHEN, CDR2 SYDVKM. The CDR3 region has the DNA TGTGCCAGCAGTCTCCCGACTAGCGGGGGGAGCAATGAGCAGTTCTTC. Translated, it gives CASSLPTSGGSNEQFF.

This clone was found a few times. This chain links TRBV27 with TRBJ2-7; 11 nucleotides match TRBD2. The CDR3 spans 15 residues. Looked up from germline, CDR1 is MNHEY and CDR2 is SMNVEV (reference sequence). V lost 4 bases to trimming and J lost 4 bases; unmatched junction nucleotides: 6. The CDR3 nucleotides are TGTGCCAGCAGTTCACGACTAGCGGGATTGTACGAGCAGTACTTC. This gives the protein CASSSRLAGLYEQYF.

In nucleotides, the CDR3 is TGTGCCAGCAGTTTATTATTCGGGGAGCTGTTTTTT. Protein sequence: CASSLLFGELFF. The rearrangement joins TRBV28 to TRBJ2-2; D is uncertain. Trimming took 1 base from V and 7 from J, leaving 4 bases between them. Germline V gene sequence: CDR1 MDHEN, CDR2 SYDVKM. The CDR3 totals 12 residues.

This clone was detected a few times. The chain employs TRBV11-2 and TRBJ2-1; 10 bases agree with TRBD1. Germline CDR1 and CDR2: SGHAT and FQNNGV. The CDR3 sequence is 18 residues long. V dropped 0 bases and J dropped 4; count of bases not matched to a gene: 9. As DNA, the CDR3 is TGTGCCAGCAGCTTAGAATCTTCCCCGGGACAGGGGTACAATGAGCAGTTCTTC. Translating gives CASSLESSPGQGYNEQFF. Full variable domain (rest looked up from reference TRBV11-2 and TRBJ2-1): EAGVAQSPRYKIIEKRQSVAFWCNPISGHATLYWYQQILGQGPKLLIQFQNNGVVDDSQLPKDRFSAERLKGVDSTLKIQPAKLEDSAVYLCASSLESSPGQGYNEQFFGPGTRLTVL.

This chain joins TRBV21-1 and TRBJ1-1; the DNA was not compared with TRBD1, the D call given in the table. TRBV21-1 is a listed pseudogene. The CDR3 extends over 14 amino acids. CDR3 nucleotide sequence: TGTGCCAGCAGCGGATACAGGGATTTGGTTGAAGCTTTCTTT. This translates into CASSGYRDLVEAFF.

The chain carries TRBV4-3 and TRBJ1-1, with D uncertain. Germline values: CDR1 LGHNA, CDR2 YSLEER. CDR3 size: 16 residues. V was pared by 0 bases and J by 4 bases, with 15 bases between. CDR3 in DNA: TGCGCCAGCAGCCAAGAAGGTGCAGGCGCGGGCACTGAAGCTTTCTTT. Translating it yields CASSQEGAGAGTEAFF.

This clone has more than one count but fewer than ten. This rearrangement joins TRBV7-9 to TRBJ2-5; 9 bases are shared with TRBD1. V lost 4 bases, J lost 4 bases, and 7 bases stayed unmatched. Germline V gene data show CDR1 as SEHNR and CDR2 as FQNEAQ (reference sequence). The CDR3 runs 15 residues. CDR3: CASSSYRGLRETQYF. CDR3 in DNA: TGTGCCAGCAGCTCCTACAGGGGGCTCCGAGAGACCCAGTACTTC.

This clone occurred many times. J is TRBJ2-7 and V is TRBV4-3; D remains ambiguous. Germline V lookup: CDR1 LGHNA, CDR2 YSLEER. V was trimmed by 4 bases and J by 2 bases, leaving 15 bases between them. The CDR3 is 15 amino acids. The CDR3 DNA follows: TGCGCCAGCAGCCTACGATTCGGTACCACCTACGAGCAGTACTTC. As protein: CASSLRFGTTYEQYF.

The chain carries TRBV5-4 and TRBJ2-2; 9 bases match TRBD2. The CDR3 covers 16 residues. Germline V lookup: CDR1 SGHNT, CDR2 YYREEE (reference sequence). The ends lost 4 bases at V and 2 bases at J; junction bases unmatched: 6. The CDR3 sequence: CASSALAGTNTGELFF. CDR3 DNA: TGTGCCAGCAGCGCGCTAGCGGGGACCAACACCGGGGAGCTGTTTTTT.

This clone has just a few counts. V is TRBV7-9 and J is TRBJ2-1; D is unresolved. The V end lost 5 bases, the J end lost 0 bases, and 5 bases lay between the germline ends. Germline loops: CDR1 SEHNR, CDR2 FQNEAQ (reference sequence). The CDR3 covers 13 residues. The CDR3 reads CASSPGSYNEQFF. The CDR3 region has the DNA TGTGCCAGCAGCCCAGGCTCCTACAATGAGCAGTTCTTC.

The chain couples TRBV27 to TRBJ2-5; tentatively, D is TRBD2 (6 bases). The germline CDR1 and CDR2 sequences are MNHEY and SMNVEV (reference sequence). Trimming removed 5 bases at V and 7 bases at J, with 11 bases between. The CDR3 totals 12 residues. CDR3 in amino acids: CASSPQGGTQYF. The CDR3 coding sequence is TGTGCCAGCAGTCCCCAGGGAGGGACCCAGTACTTC.

This clone has at least ten counts. This chain joins TRBV5-8 and TRBJ1-1, with 7 bases that match TRBD1. V was clipped by 6 bases and J by 1 base; unmatched bases: 6. Germline V gene data show CDR1 as SGHTS and CDR2 as YDEGEE. The CDR3 is made up of 14 amino acids. CDR3: CASKGTAWNTEAFF. The CDR3 nucleotides are TGTGCCAGCAAAGGGACAGCTTGGAACACTGAAGCTTTCTTT.

This clone turned up a few times. The V call is TRBV18, the J call TRBJ2-7, with a weak D call TRBD1 (6 bases). This CDR3 comprises 13 residues. The germline V gene encodes CDR1 KGHSH and CDR2 LQKENI. Trimming shortened V by 3 bases and J by 3 bases, and 9 bases separated the two germline ends. CDR3 nucleotide sequence: TGTGCCAGCTCACCCGCGACAGGCTACGAGCAGTACTTC. Its translation: CASSPATGYEQYF.

This clone was detected only a few times. The chain recombines TRBV6-5 with TRBJ2-2; 7 nucleotides align to TRBD2. Trimming at V came to 2 bases and at J to 4 bases, leaving 7 bases not matched to a gene. CDR1 is MNHEY, CDR2 SVGAGI, per germline. There are 16 residues in the CDR3. CDR3 sequence reads: CASSYGDYHPTGELFF. Written as DNA, the CDR3 is TGTGCCAGCAGTTACGGGGACTACCATCCCACCGGGGAGCTGTTTTTT.

The chain carries TRBV6-6 and TRBJ1-6; 8 bases are shared with TRBD1. V lost 7 bases and J lost 7; bases outside the gene matches: 6. The CDR3 length is 14 residues. Germline V gene lookup returns CDR1 MNHNY and CDR2 SVGAGI (reference sequence). CDR3: CASTPTGGNSPLHF. The CDR3 region has the DNA TGTGCCAGCACCCCTACAGGGGGGAATTCACCCCTCCACTTT.

The rearrangement joins TRBV29-1 to TRBJ1-4; D possibly corresponds to TRBD1 (6 bases). The V end lost 7 bases, the J end lost 5 bases, and 11 bases lay between the germline ends. Germline lookup yields CDR1 SQVTM and CDR2 ANQGSEA. The CDR3 sequence is 12 residues long. CDR3 amino acids: CSATQGNEKLFF. CDR3 coding DNA: TGCAGCGCGACGCAGGGGAATGAAAAACTGTTTTTT.